The T cell receptor (beta chain) under discussion was sequenced for a study of CD8 T cells in Susac syndrome. The RNA input was about 0.5 to 1 ug, and it was reverse transcribed with random hexamers. MiXCR, applied by TCRdb to the immunoSEQ multiplex PCR reads, yields one record per CDR3 protein. The data contain roughly 130,000 distinct CDR3 sequences, approximately 94% of them singletons. A single count supports this clonotype. This clonotype originated in a human donor with multiple sclerosis. Sequencing used CD4+ T cells from PBMCs.

The DNA of the CDR3 is TGCGCCAGCAGCTTGGGGGGACAGTACACTGAAGCTTTCTTT. Amino acid sequence: CASSLGGQYTEAFF. The chain joins TRBV5-1 to TRBJ1-1; 7 bases line up with TRBD1. The CDR3 is made up of 14 amino acids. CDR1 and CDR2 (germline): SGHRS, YFSETQ. The V and J ends lost 0 bases and 3 bases, in that order; junction bases with no gene match: 2.